A selection of T cell receptor beta chains follows, all from one sample in a study of cytomegalovirus exposure and HLA in healthy donors. Clones were read by immunoSEQ multiplex PCR, and TCRdb kept only the in-frame ones, dropping some. Of over 200,000 clones in the sample, around 87% were seen once. Sequencing was carried out using PBMCs. The source of these receptors is a young woman in good health and CMV-seropositive. Each CDR3 is given with its conserved first and last residue. A D gene is named only where the DNA matches it firmly. Not every row has a clone size; where given, it reads once, few, many or a size class.

j_gene,d_gene,abundance,v_gene,CDR3nt,CDR3aa
TRBJ2-3,TRBD2,NA,TRBV5-1,TGCGCCAGCCGACTAGCGGGGGCTAGCACAGATACGCAGTATTTT,CASRLAGASTDTQYF
TRBJ2-7,TRBD1,NA,TRBV5-6,TGTGCCAGCAGCTTGATAGGACAGGGTGAATTAGAGGCCTACGAGCAGTACTTC,CASSLIGQGELEAYEQYF
TRBJ2-2,NA,NA,TRBV12-5,TGTGCTAGTGGAGGGGACACCGGGGAGCTGTTTTTT,CASGGDTGELFF
TRBJ2-7,TRBD2,NA,TRBV7-9,TGTGCCAGCAGCCACTGGACGGGGAGGGGCGACGAGCAGTACTTC,CASSHWTGRGDEQYF
TRBJ2-2,NA,NA,TRBV9,TGTGCCAGCAGCGTAGCAATCCAGCGGGCCGAGGTCTACGGGGAGCTGTTTTTT,CASSVAIQRAEVYGELFF
TRBJ1-3,TRBD1,NA,TRBV30,TGTGCCTGGATCCCCTTTGCAAAGCCCCGGGACAGGGGGGGAAACACCATATATTTT,CAWIPFAKPRDRGGNTIYF
TRBJ2-1,NA,NA,TRBV7-6,TGTGCCAGCAGCCCCGGGGGACAGATAAACAATGAGCAGTTCTTC,CASSPGGQINNEQFF
TRBJ2-7,TRBD1,NA,TRBV2,TGTGCCGGACAAGCCGACAGGGGCTACGAGCAGTACTTC,CAGQADRGYEQYF
TRBJ2-7,NA,many,TRBV7-2,TGTGCCAGCAGCCCCCCAAACAGCAAATCCTACGAGCAGTACTTC,CASSPPNSKSYEQYF
TRBJ1-2,NA,once,TRBV7-9,TGTGCCAGCAGCTTCGGGGGATACGGCTACACCTTC,CASSFGGYGYTF
TRBJ1-4,TRBD1,NA,TRBV6-1,TGTGCCAGCAGTCTTGACAGGGGAAGAGAAAAACTGTTTTTT,CASSLDRGREKLFF
TRBJ2-5,NA,NA,TRBV28,TGTGCCAGCACTCCGACAGGCCTCCACCAAGAGACCCAGTACTTC,CASTPTGLHQETQYF
TRBJ2-2,NA,NA,TRBV18,TGTGCCAGCTCACGACCCGGCGGCGATTGGAACACCGGGGAGCTGTTTTTT,CASSRPGGDWNTGELFF
TRBJ2-7,TRBD1,NA,TRBV18,TGTGCCAGCTCTCCACAGGGGGACTCCTACGAGCAGTACTTC,CASSPQGDSYEQYF
TRBJ2-7,NA,NA,TRBV10-3,TGTGCCATCTCCGGCCCCTCCGGAGTAGTGGGCGGGGACGAGCAGTACTTC,CAISGPSGVVGGDEQYF
TRBJ1-1,TRBD1,few,TRBV28,TGTGCCAGCAGTTCCGGACAGGATCCATCCTCAGTTGGTTCGCGGAACACTGAAGCTTTCTTT,CASSSGQDPSSVGSRNTEAFF
TRBJ2-5,TRBD1,NA,TRBV11-2,TGTGCCAGCAGCAGACAGGGGTGGGAGACCCAGTACTTC,CASSRQGWETQYF
TRBJ2-3,TRBD2,NA,TRBV6-1,TGTGCCAGCAGTGGGAGGGCTAGCGGGAGGTCGGATACGCAGTATTTT,CASSGRASGRSDTQYF
TRBJ2-1,NA,NA,TRBV5-4,TGTGCCAGCACCCTCGGAGATCCCAACTACAATGAGCAGTTCTTC,CASTLGDPNYNEQFF
TRBJ2-1,TRBD2,NA,TRBV27,TGTGCCAGCAGTTTACAGCTAGCGGTAAGCTCCTACAATGAGCAGTTCTTC,CASSLQLAVSSYNEQFF
TRBJ2-7,TRBD2,once,TRBV4-1,TGCGCCAGCAGCCAAGTAGTGCGCGGGAGAAGGGACGCCGAGCAGTACTTC,CASSQVVRGRRDAEQYF
TRBJ1-2,NA,NA,TRBV28,TGTGCCAGCAGTCAGGACACTAAACCGGATGGCTACACCTTC,CASSQDTKPDGYTF
TRBJ2-7,NA,NA,TRBV4-1,TGCGCCAGCAGCCGCCATCAGACGCGGTCCTACGAGCAGTACTTC,CASSRHQTRSYEQYF
TRBJ2-1,TRBD2,NA,TRBV30,TGTGCCTGGAGTGTCCTAGCGGGCTCCTACAATGAGCAGTTCTTC,CAWSVLAGSYNEQFF
TRBJ1-4,NA,NA,TRBV6-5,TGTGCCAGCAGCCCCGGACAGCTTAATGAAAAACTGTTTTTT,CASSPGQLNEKLFF
TRBJ2-3,NA,NA,TRBV25-1,TGTGCCAGCAGTCCACCGGGCAGGGGCACAGATACGCAGTATTTT,CASSPPGRGTDTQYF
TRBJ1-5,TRBD1,NA,TRBV28,TGTGCCAGCAGGGAAAACCGGGGACAGGTAGGTTCGCGGCCCCAGCATTTT,CASRENRGQVGSRPQHF
TRBJ2-6,TRBD1,NA,TRBV7-3,TGTGCCAGCAGCTCACAGGGGGCGCTAGGGGCCAACGTCCTGACTTTC,CASSSQGALGANVLTF
TRBJ2-5,TRBD2,NA,TRBV30,TGTGCCTGGAGTGCGGGACTAGCGGGGACGGAGACCCAGTACTTC,CAWSAGLAGTETQYF
TRBJ1-1,TRBD1,NA,TRBV2,TGTGCCAGCACCGTTAGGACAGGGGGGGACACTGAAGCTTTCTTT,CASTVRTGGDTEAFF
TRBJ2-4,TRBD1,NA,TRBV5-1,TGCGCCAGCAGGGAAGGGACAGGGGGCTCCAAAAACATTCAGTACTTC,CASREGTGGSKNIQYF
TRBJ2-7,NA,NA,TRBV6-5,TGTGCCAGCAGTCAGAAGGGGCAGGCCTACGAGCAGTACTTC,CASSQKGQAYEQYF
TRBJ1-1,NA,NA,TRBV2,TGTGCCAGCACCCCGGTTATTCAGAACACTGAAGCTTTCTTT,CASTPVIQNTEAFF
TRBJ1-5,TRBD1,NA,TRBV5-5,TGTGCCAGCAGTTACTGGACAGGGGGCCATCAGCCCCAGCATTTT,CASSYWTGGHQPQHF
TRBJ2-2,NA,NA,TRBV6-6,TGTGCCAGCAGTGCGGCCCCCACCGGGGAGCTGTTTTTT,CASSAAPTGELFF
TRBJ2-1,NA,NA,TRBV7-9,TGTGCCACCGATTTTGTGGCAGGCACCCCCTACAATGAGCAGTTCTTC,CATDFVAGTPYNEQFF
TRBJ1-2,TRBD1,NA,TRBV30,TGTGCCTGGGACAGGGGGGGCTATGGCTACACCTTC,CAWDRGGYGYTF
TRBJ1-1,NA,NA,TRBV6-4,TGTGCCAGCAGTGACGGCGGTGTGAACACTGAAGCTTTCTTT,CASSDGGVNTEAFF
TRBJ1-1,NA,once,TRBV5-1,TGCGCCAGCATCGGTGGCACTGAAGCTTTCTTT,CASIGGTEAFF
TRBJ2-7,TRBD1,NA,TRBV19,TGTGCCAGTAGTATCCGGACAGGGTACGAGCAGTACTTC,CASSIRTGYEQYF
TRBJ1-1,NA,NA,TRBV19,TGTGCCAGTAGTAAGGGGAAGACAGGACACACTGAAGCTTTCTTT,CASSKGKTGHTEAFF
TRBJ1-4,NA,once,TRBV11-2,TGTGCCAGCAGCTTAGAACTGTATAATGAAAAACTGTTTTTT,CASSLELYNEKLFF
TRBJ2-1,TRBD1,NA,TRBV5-1,TGCGCCAGCAGCTTCGACAGGGGGTTATACAATGAGCAGTTCTTC,CASSFDRGLYNEQFF
TRBJ2-7,NA,NA,TRBV30,TGTGCCTGGAACGCGGGGGCGGGGGAGCAGTACTTC,CAWNAGAGEQYF
TRBJ2-1,TRBD2,NA,TRBV2,TGTGCCAGCGGGACTAGCGGATACAATGAGCAGTTCTTC,CASGTSGYNEQFF
TRBJ2-3,TRBD2,NA,TRBV25-1,TGTGCCAGCAGTGATCCGACTAGCTCTAGTAGTTCGGGGGATACGCAGTATTTT,CASSDPTSSSSSGDTQYF
TRBJ2-1,NA,once,TRBV27,TGTGCCAGCAGTTACTTCGGGGGAGGTGATTCCTACAATGAGCAGTTCTTC,CASSYFGGGDSYNEQFF
TRBJ1-1,NA,NA,TRBV9,TGTGCCAGCAGCGTAGGAGATTCCGAAGCTTTCTTT,CASSVGDSEAFF
TRBJ2-3,TRBD2,NA,TRBV10-3,TGTGCCATCAGTCAGGGTAGCGGGTCCCCCCCGGATACGCAGTATTTT,CAISQGSGSPPDTQYF